Listed below are T cell receptor beta chains from one sample, sequenced in a study of identical twins. TCRdb ran MiXCR on the 5' RACE reads and lists one entry per CDR3 protein. The data show 500,000 to 600,000 distinct CDR3 sequences, approximately 22% seen once. Separately, the same data were catalogued under a study of T cells expressing NK-cell markers.

Sample: CD4+ T cells sorted from blood. These TCRs come from a woman aged 18 to 35 in good health. CDR3s include the opening cysteine and the closing phenylalanine or tryptophan. The D gene is left open where the match is weak. Rows give clone size only sometimes, using once, few, many, or a class for an expanded clone.

j_call d_call v_call clone_size cdr3_aa cdr3_nt
TRBJ2-1 TRBD2 TRBV5-1 - CASSLRTSGGLPNEQFF TGCGCCAGCAGCCTCCGGACTAGCGGGGGGCTACCCAATGAGCAGTTCTTC
TRBJ1-6 - TRBV29-1 few CSVASGINSPLHF TGCAGCGTTGCGTCTGGAATTAATTCACCCCTCCACTTT
TRBJ1-2 TRBD1 TRBV2 few CASSSGDRSYYGYTF TGTGCCAGCAGTAGTGGGGACAGGAGCTACTATGGCTACACCTTC
TRBJ1-5 - TRBV4-1 many CASSQDGRRQPQHF TGCGCCAGCAGCCAAGATGGGCGGAGACAGCCCCAGCATTTT
TRBJ2-5 TRBD1 TRBV20-1 many CSLTGNSPQETQYF TGCAGCCTGACAGGGAATTCACCTCAAGAGACCCAGTACTTC
TRBJ2-3 TRBD1 TRBV5-1 few CATPGTGASDTQYF TGCGCCACCCCCGGGACAGGGGCTTCAGATACGCAGTATTTT
TRBJ2-7 TRBD2 TRBV20-1 few CSATGRGGATYEQYF TGCAGTGCCACGGGCCGGGGGGGAGCCACCTACGAGCAGTACTTC
TRBJ2-7 TRBD2 TRBV12-3/TRBV12-4 few CASSLDAGGRNEQYF TGTGCCAGCAGTTTAGATGCGGGAGGGCGGAACGAGCAGTACTTC
TRBJ2-2 TRBD1 TRBV6-2/TRBV6-3 - CASRTKQGAVHSGELFF TGTGCCAGCCGAACTAAACAGGGGGCAGTCCATAGCGGGGAGCTGTTTTTT
TRBJ2-2 - TRBV7-2 few CASSTGPNTGELFF TGTGCCAGCAGCACGGGTCCGAACACCGGGGAGCTGTTTTTT
TRBJ2-7 TRBD2 TRBV6-2/TRBV6-3 - CASRPTSGSVEQYF TGTGCCAGCAGGCCTACTAGCGGGAGTGTAGAGCAGTACTTC
TRBJ1-1 - TRBV5-1 - CASKGVGAYGEAFF TGCGCCAGCAAGGGGGTGGGAGCGTATGGTGAAGCTTTCTTT
TRBJ2-7 TRBD1 TRBV20-1 few CSAPSDRATEQYF TGCAGTGCGCCATCGGACAGGGCAACCGAGCAGTACTTC
TRBJ2-5 - TRBV5-1 - CASTFYSGETQYF TGCGCCAGCACATTTTACAGCGGGGAGACCCAGTACTTC